The rows below give T cell receptor beta chains drawn from one sample of a study of T cells expressing NK-cell markers. From its re-call of the 5' RACE reads, TCRdb lists each CDR3 protein once, without DNA. The data include 140,000 or so distinct CDR3 sequences; the top ten clones carry approximately 12%. The material sequenced was blood T cells: a sorted CD56 or NKG2C T cell subset, CD4+ or CD8+ T cells, or bulk PBMC T cells (not recorded which). These TCRs come from a man younger than 30 in good health. CDR3s include the opening cysteine and the closing phenylalanine or tryptophan. Each record gives: J gene, V gene, CDR3 protein.

TRBJ2-1	TRBV30	CAWSPPAGGRGEQFF
TRBJ2-1	TRBV11-2	CASSSWTAYNEQFF
TRBJ2-5	TRBV25-1	CASSELVETQYF
TRBJ2-7	TRBV19	CASGGRTAYEQYF
TRBJ1-5	TRBV15	CATSRGGDSGRRNQPQHF
TRBJ2-3	TRBV25-1	CASSDNLLAVTDTQYF
TRBJ2-7	TRBV5-5	CASSLIGDEQYF
TRBJ2-3	TRBV6-5	CASSYDGALGTDTQYF
TRBJ2-3	TRBV11-2	CASSMAREISTDTQYF
TRBJ2-1	TRBV6-5	CASRTPRTASYNEQFF
TRBJ2-1	TRBV6-1	CASIREGNEQFF
TRBJ2-7	TRBV27	CASSLLGGQGTYEQYF
TRBJ2-1	TRBV7-8	CASRPGIGPLGSATDNEQFF
TRBJ2-1	TRBV12-3/TRBV12-4	CASSLRLDSYNEQFF
TRBJ2-2	TRBV4-3	CASSHPSGTFTGELFF
TRBJ2-1	TRBV11-2	CASSLEGLALWNEQFF
TRBJ2-5	TRBV6-1	CASSETGGSLKTQYF
TRBJ2-1	TRBV29-1	CSVEGGSSLYNEQFF
TRBJ1-5	TRBV19	CASSPAGVPQHF
TRBJ1-3	TRBV4-1	CASSQDPGAGNTIYF